This TCR beta chain was documented in a study of a mutant IDH1 vaccine in newly diagnosed glioma. Overall study findings and caveats: Patients mounted vaccine-induced immune responses in roughly 93% of cases. Pseudoprogression appears to have had no connection to changes in top peripheral T cell clonotypes.

As for this clone: No antigen is known for it.

Losses at the gene ends were 5 bases for V and 1 base for J; bases not matched to a gene: 4. The CDR3 covers 15 residues. Germline CDR1 reads SGHTS; CDR2 reads YDEGEE. Sequencing was performed with immunoSEQ multiplex PCR; in TCRdb, only in-frame clones are kept and a portion is missing. The sample has 85,000 to 100,000 clones, roughly 78% seen once; the top ten hold around 7%. Time point described: baseline, week 1 (first vaccination visit). Indicated treatment: pre-vaccination baseline after standard-of-care therapy. Each tumor in the donors was a new WHO grade 3 or 4 astrocytoma, IDH1-mutant and ATRX-lost.

The origin of this receptor is a man aged 35 to 55 with glioma. This chain uses TRBV5-8 with TRBJ2-1; 9 nucleotides line up with TRBD1. This specimen consisted of PBMCs, obtained from a glioma patient treated with radiotherapy, temozolomide or both. This CDR3 is CASRRQGGSYNEQFF. CDR3 in DNA: TGTGCCAGCAGGAGACAGGGGGGGTCCTACAATGAGCAGTTCTTC.